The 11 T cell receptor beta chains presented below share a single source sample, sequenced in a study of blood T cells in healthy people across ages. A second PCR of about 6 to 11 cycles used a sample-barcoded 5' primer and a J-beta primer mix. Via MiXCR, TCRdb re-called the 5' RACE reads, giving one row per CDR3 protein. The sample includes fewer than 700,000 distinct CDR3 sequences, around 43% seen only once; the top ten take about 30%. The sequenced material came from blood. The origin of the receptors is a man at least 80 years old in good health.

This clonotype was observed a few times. CDR3 in DNA: TGTGCCATCAGTGCTAGGGGACAGGGAGAGACCCAGTACTTC. Its protein product is CAISARGQGETQYF. The chain employs TRBV10-3 and TRBJ2-5; 9 bases fit TRBD1. CDR3 length: 14 amino acids. V lost 4 bases and J lost 4; bases outside the gene matches: 4. CDR1 ENHRY and CDR2 SYGVKD come from the germline V gene.

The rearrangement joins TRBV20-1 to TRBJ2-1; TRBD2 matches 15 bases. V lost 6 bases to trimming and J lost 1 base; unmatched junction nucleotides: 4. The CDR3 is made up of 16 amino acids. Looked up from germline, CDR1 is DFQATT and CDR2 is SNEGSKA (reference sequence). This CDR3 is CSARTSGGASYNEQFF. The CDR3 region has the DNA TGCAGTGCCAGGACTAGCGGGGGGGCATCCTACAATGAGCAGTTCTTC.

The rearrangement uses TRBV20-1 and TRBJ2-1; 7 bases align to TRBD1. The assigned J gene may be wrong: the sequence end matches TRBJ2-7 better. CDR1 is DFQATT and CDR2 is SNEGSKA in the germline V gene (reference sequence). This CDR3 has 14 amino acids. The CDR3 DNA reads TGCAGCCCCCAGCGACAGGGCGCCTACAATGAGCAGTACTTC. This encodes CSPQRQGAYNEQYF.

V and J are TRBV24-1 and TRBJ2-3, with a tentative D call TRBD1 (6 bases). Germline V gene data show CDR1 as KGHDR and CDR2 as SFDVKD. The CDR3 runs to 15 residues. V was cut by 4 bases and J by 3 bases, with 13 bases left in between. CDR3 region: CATSDSRGRTDTQYF. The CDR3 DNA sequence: TGTGCCACCAGTGACTCCAGGGGAAGAACAGATACGCAGTATTTT.

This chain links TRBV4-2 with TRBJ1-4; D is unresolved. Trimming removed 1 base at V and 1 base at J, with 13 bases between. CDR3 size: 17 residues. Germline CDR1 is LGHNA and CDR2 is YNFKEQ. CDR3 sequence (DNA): TGTGCCAGCAGCCAAGGGGCTTGGCGGGGAACTAATGAAAAACTGTTTTTT. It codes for CASSQGAWRGTNEKLFF.

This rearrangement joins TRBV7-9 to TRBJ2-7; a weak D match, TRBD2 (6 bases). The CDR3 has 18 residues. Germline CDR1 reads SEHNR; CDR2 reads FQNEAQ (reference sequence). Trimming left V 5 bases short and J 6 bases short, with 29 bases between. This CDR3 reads CASSPRTSGPMWSGEQYF. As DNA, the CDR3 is TGTGCCAGCAGCCCCCGCACAAGCGGGCCAATGTGGAGCGGCGAGCAGTACTTC.

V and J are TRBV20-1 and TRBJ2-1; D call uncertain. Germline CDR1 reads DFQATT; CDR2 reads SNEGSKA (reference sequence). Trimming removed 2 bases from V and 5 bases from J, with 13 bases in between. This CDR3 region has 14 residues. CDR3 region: CSARKVGVNNEQFF. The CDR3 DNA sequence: TGCAGTGCTAGAAAAGTTGGCGTCAACAATGAGCAGTTCTTC.

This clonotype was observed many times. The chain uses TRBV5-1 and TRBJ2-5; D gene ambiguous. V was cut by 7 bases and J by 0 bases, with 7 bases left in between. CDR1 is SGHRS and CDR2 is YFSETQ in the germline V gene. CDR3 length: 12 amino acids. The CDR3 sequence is CASGSYQETQYF. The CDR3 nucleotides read TGCGCCAGCGGGTCGTACCAAGAGACCCAGTACTTC.

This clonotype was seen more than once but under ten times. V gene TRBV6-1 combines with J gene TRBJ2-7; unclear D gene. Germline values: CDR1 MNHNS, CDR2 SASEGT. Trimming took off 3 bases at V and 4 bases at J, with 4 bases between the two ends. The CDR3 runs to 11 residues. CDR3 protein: CASSDFYEQYF. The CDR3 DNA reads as TGTGCCAGCAGTGACTTTTACGAGCAGTACTTC.

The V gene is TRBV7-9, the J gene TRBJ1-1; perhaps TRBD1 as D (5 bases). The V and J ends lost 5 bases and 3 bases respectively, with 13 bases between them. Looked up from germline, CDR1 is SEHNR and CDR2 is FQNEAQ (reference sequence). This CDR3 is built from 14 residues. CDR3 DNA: TGTGCCAGCAGCCGGGGGTCGCCGGACACTGAAGCTTTCTTT. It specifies CASSRGSPDTEAFF. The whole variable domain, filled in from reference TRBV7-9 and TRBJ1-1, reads DTGVSQNPRHKITKRGQNVTFRCDPISEHNRLYWYRQTLGQGPEFLTYFQNEAQLEKSRLLSDRFSAERPKGSFSTLEIQRTEQGDSAMYLCASSRGSPDTEAFFGQGTRLTVV.

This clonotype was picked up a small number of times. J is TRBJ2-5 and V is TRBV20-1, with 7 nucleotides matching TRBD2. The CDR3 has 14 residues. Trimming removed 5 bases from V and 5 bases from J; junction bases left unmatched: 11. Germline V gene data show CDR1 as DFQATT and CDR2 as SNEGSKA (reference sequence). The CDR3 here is CSAARGSGGETQYF. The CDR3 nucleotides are TGCAGTGCTGCACGCGGGAGTGGGGGGGAGACCCAGTACTTC.